The subject of this entry is one T cell receptor beta chain. Its target is unknown. These data come from a study of shared clonotypes between healthy human individuals. Study results and limitations: Relative to memory subsets, naive subsets generally showed larger estimated richness.

Sequencing used immunoSEQ multiplex PCR; TCRdb keeps in-frame clones, though not all of them. Of nearly 1,000,000 clones in the sample, 76% were seen once. All of the donors resided in Nashville, Tennessee, and each was a Caucasian adult. In germline, CDR1 is LNHDA, CDR2 SQIVND (reference sequence). With V trimmed by 4 bases and J by 3 bases, 15 bases remained unmatched. The CDR3 contains 17 residues. This clonotype was obtained from a young man in good health. The chain employs TRBV19 and TRBJ2-7; 7 nucleotides agree with TRBD1. Sequenced input: memory CD4+ T cells sorted from blood. Subset meaning: CD45RA-negative fraction. CDR3 loop: CASSRDDRAIGDYEQYF. Written as DNA, the CDR3 is TGTGCCAGTAGTAGAGACGACAGGGCTATAGGGGACTACGAGCAGTACTTC.